This T cell receptor (beta chain) came from a study of T cell responses to AZD1222 COVID-19 vaccine. Both about-4-week and about-12-week second-dose recipients were combined. Study results and limitations: Repertoires were collected only later (after the peak T cell response had occurred). Within unmutated variant regions lay the reported targets of nearly half of spike-specific TCRs.

The repertoire was sequenced with immunoSEQ multiplex PCR; TCRdb's copy has only in-frame clones and lacks some. The table has more than 110,000 clones, 80% to 95% seen once. This CDR3 has 15 amino acids. J gave up 6 bases and V 1 base, and 7 bases lay outside the gene matches. From germline, CDR1 is LGHNA and CDR2 YSLEER. In the case of this clone: Its antigen remains unidentified.

The sample consisted of peripheral blood, taken 28 days after the second AZD1222 dose. V and J are TRBV4-3 and TRBJ2-7, with 9 bases matching TRBD1. This clonotype was sampled from an adult who received the AZD1222 COVID-19 vaccine. The CDR3 sequence is CASSQGDREAAEQYF. Written as DNA, the CDR3 is TGCGCCAGCAGCCAAGGGGACAGGGAGGCGGCCGAGCAGTACTTC.